These T cell receptor beta chains were read from a single sample in a study of blood T cell repertoires in COVID-19. The protocol was immunoSEQ multiplex PCR, while the TCRdb copy is restricted to in-frame clones and leaves out a portion. The table records just over 300,000 clones, 86% of them present only once. Material for sequencing was PBMCs or T cells enriched from blood (not recorded which). These receptors were obtained from a man younger than 40 who had recovered from COVID-19. Each CDR3 is given with its conserved first and last residue. The D gene is left open where the match is weak. Part of the rows lack a size; the others show once, few, many or a class for expanded clones.

D: .
J: TRBJ1-4
V: TRBV19
size: .
CDR3: CASSPTGSTPGKLFF
DNA: TGTGCCAGTAGTCCCACGGGGTCGACCCCCGGAAAACTGTTTTTT

D: TRBD2
J: TRBJ2-1
V: TRBV12-5
size: .
CDR3: CASGLAILPGLAGRSYNEQFF
DNA: TGTGCTAGTGGTTTGGCTATTCTTCCGGGACTAGCGGGACGATCCTACAATGAGCAGTTCTTC

D: .
J: TRBJ1-5
V: TRBV7-8
size: once
CDR3: CASSRGGDRQPQHF
DNA: TGTGCCAGCAGCCGAGGGGGGGACCGTCAGCCCCAGCATTTT

D: TRBD1
J: TRBJ2-6
V: TRBV2
size: .
CDR3: CASSDSGGGANVLTF
DNA: TGTGCCAGCAGTGACTCAGGGGGTGGGGCCAACGTCCTGACTTTC

D: .
J: TRBJ1-1
V: TRBV4-1
size: many
CDR3: CASSQEVTGDTEAFF
DNA: TGCGCCAGCAGCCAAGAAGTTACAGGAGACACTGAAGCTTTCTTT

D: TRBD2
J: TRBJ2-2
V: TRBV24-1
size: .
CDR3: CATSDSLAGAGELFF
DNA: TGTGCCACCAGTGATTCCCTAGCGGGGGCCGGGGAGCTGTTTTTT

D: .
J: TRBJ2-3
V: TRBV20-1
size: .
CDR3: CSARAADTQYF
DNA: TGCAGTGCTAGAGCCGCAGATACGCAGTATTTT

D: .
J: TRBJ1-5
V: TRBV9
size: .
CDR3: CASSVGGQGDQPQHF
DNA: TGTGCCAGCAGCGTAGGGGGGCAGGGAGATCAGCCCCAGCATTTT

D: TRBD1
J: TRBJ1-2
V: TRBV5-1
size: .
CDR3: CASSLDPGTGGYTF
DNA: TGCGCCAGCAGCTTGGACCCGGGGACAGGAGGCTACACCTTC

D: TRBD1
J: TRBJ2-7
V: TRBV5-1
size: few
CDR3: CASSLGTGVREQYF
DNA: TGCGCCAGCAGCTTGGGGACAGGGGTCAGGGAGCAGTACTTC

D: .
J: TRBJ2-7
V: TRBV19
size: .
CDR3: CASSMTVAYEQYF
DNA: TGTGCCAGTAGTATGACAGTTGCCTACGAGCAGTACTTC

D: TRBD2
J: TRBJ2-4
V: TRBV2
size: .
CDR3: CASSDSGGRANIQYF
DNA: TGTGCCAGCAGTGATAGCGGCGGGAGGGCCAACATTCAGTACTTC

D: TRBD1
J: TRBJ1-6
V: TRBV28
size: .
CDR3: CASSMGTVNSPLHF
DNA: TGTGCCAGCAGCATGGGGACAGTTAATTCACCCCTCCACTTT

D: .
J: TRBJ1-2
V: TRBV7-8
size: .
CDR3: CASSLEAGPRGYTF
DNA: TGTGCCAGCAGCTTAGAGGCAGGCCCCCGTGGCTACACCTTC

D: TRBD2
J: TRBJ2-1
V: TRBV27
size: .
CDR3: CASSLGLAIDEQFF
DNA: TGTGCCAGCAGTTTGGGACTAGCGATCGATGAGCAGTTCTTC

D: TRBD1
J: TRBJ2-7
V: TRBV13
size: .
CDR3: CASSQDRIAYEQYF
DNA: TGTGCCAGCAGCCAGGACAGGATAGCCTACGAGCAGTACTTC

D: .
J: TRBJ1-2
V: TRBV2
size: .
CDR3: CASSGQGLFSYGYTF
DNA: TGTGCCAGCAGTGGCCAGGGTCTATTCTCGTATGGCTACACCTTC

D: TRBD1
J: TRBJ2-2
V: TRBV2
size: .
CDR3: CASVKTTGKTGELFF
DNA: TGTGCCAGCGTAAAAACGACAGGGAAGACCGGGGAGCTGTTTTTT

D: TRBD1
J: TRBJ2-2
V: TRBV7-9
size: .
CDR3: CASSLGQGEGGELFF
DNA: TGTGCCAGCAGCCTGGGACAGGGAGAAGGCGGGGAGCTGTTTTTT

D: .
J: TRBJ1-1
V: TRBV27
size: .
CDR3: CASSFQMNTEAFF
DNA: TGTGCCAGCAGTTTCCAGATGAACACTGAAGCTTTCTTT

D: .
J: TRBJ1-1
V: TRBV30
size: .
CDR3: CAWRGLEAFF
DNA: TGTGCCTGGAGGGGCCTTGAAGCTTTCTTT

D: TRBD1
J: TRBJ2-1
V: TRBV7-2
size: .
CDR3: CASSSGQGTYNEQFF
DNA: TGTGCCAGCAGCAGCGGACAGGGAACCTACAATGAGCAGTTCTTC

D: .
J: TRBJ1-5
V: TRBV12-2
size: .
CDR3: CASRPHYGQGPNQPQHF
DNA: TGTGCAAGTCGCCCACATTACGGCCAGGGCCCCAATCAGCCCCAGCATTTT

D: .
J: TRBJ2-2
V: TRBV11-2
size: .
CDR3: CASSLFTGELFF
DNA: TGTGCCAGCAGCCTGTTTACCGGGGAGCTGTTTTTT

D: .
J: TRBJ2-2
V: TRBV7-9
size: .
CDR3: CASSLGQGGTGELFF
DNA: TGTGCCAGCAGCCTTGGACAGGGAGGGACCGGGGAGCTGTTTTTT

D: .
J: TRBJ2-3
V: TRBV7-9
size: .
CDR3: CAIQDRTSTDTQYF
DNA: TGTGCCATACAAGACAGGACTAGCACAGATACGCAGTATTTT

D: TRBD2
J: TRBJ2-5
V: TRBV9
size: .
CDR3: CASSDGLAGFQETQYF
DNA: TGTGCCAGCAGCGACGGACTAGCGGGCTTCCAAGAGACCCAGTACTTC

D: TRBD1
J: TRBJ1-2
V: TRBV15
size: .
CDR3: CATSGLNPGQGQGYTF
DNA: TGTGCCACCAGCGGTCTTAATCCGGGACAGGGGCAGGGCTACACCTTC

D: TRBD1
J: TRBJ2-2
V: TRBV7-2
size: .
CDR3: CASSFDRGLGELFF
DNA: TGTGCCAGCAGCTTTGACAGGGGACTGGGGGAGCTGTTTTTT

D: .
J: TRBJ2-3
V: TRBV19
size: .
CDR3: CASSLGGLGDTQYF
DNA: TGTGCCAGTTCTCTCGGAGGCCTCGGTGATACGCAGTATTTT

D: TRBD1
J: TRBJ1-2
V: TRBV14
size: .
CDR3: CASSQGQGWGYTF
DNA: TGTGCCAGCAGCCAAGGACAGGGTTGGGGCTACACCTTC

D: .
J: TRBJ1-5
V: TRBV20-1
size: .
CDR3: CSATLGGTQHF
DNA: TGCAGTGCAACCCTTGGGGGGACCCAGCATTTT

D: .
J: TRBJ2-1
V: TRBV5-1
size: .
CDR3: CASNFWGQVYNEQFF
DNA: TGCGCCAGCAACTTCTGGGGCCAAGTGTATAATGAGCAGTTCTTC

D: .
J: TRBJ1-1
V: TRBV27
size: once
CDR3: CASSPGGWQLNTEAFF
DNA: TGTGCCAGCAGTCCGGGGGGATGGCAGCTGAACACTGAAGCTTTCTTT

D: .
J: TRBJ1-3
V: TRBV6-6
size: many
CDR3: CASSNKQISGNTIYF
DNA: TGTGCCAGCAGTAACAAACAGATTTCTGGAAACACCATATATTTT

D: TRBD2
J: TRBJ2-1
V: TRBV5-1
size: .
CDR3: CASKGTSGRDYSYNEQFF
DNA: TGCGCCAGCAAAGGGACTAGCGGGAGGGATTACTCCTACAATGAGCAGTTCTTC

D: .
J: TRBJ1-1
V: TRBV6-5
size: .
CDR3: CASSTGWGLGLEAFF
DNA: TGTGCCAGCAGTACCGGCTGGGGGCTCGGTTTAGAAGCTTTCTTT

D: .
J: TRBJ1-1
V: TRBV11-2
size: .
CDR3: CASSLGQSRGTEAFF
DNA: TGTGCCAGCAGCTTAGGACAGTCCCGTGGCACTGAAGCTTTCTTT

D: .
J: TRBJ1-1
V: TRBV4-2
size: .
CDR3: CASSQESMGRGLRVEAFF
DNA: TGTGCCAGCAGCCAAGAATCCATGGGAAGAGGCTTGAGGGTTGAAGCTTTCTTT

D: .
J: TRBJ2-7
V: TRBV5-6
size: .
CDR3: CASSLSIREQYF
DNA: TGTGCCAGCAGCTTGTCAATTCGGGAGCAGTACTTC

D: TRBD1
J: TRBJ2-6
V: TRBV28
size: .
CDR3: CASSEMGQDSGANVLTF
DNA: TGTGCCAGCAGCGAGATGGGACAGGACTCTGGGGCCAACGTCCTGACTTTC

D: .
J: TRBJ2-3
V: TRBV7-2
size: once
CDR3: CASREGSNAHTQYF
DNA: TGTGCCAGCAGGGAGGGGAGTAACGCCCATACGCAGTATTTT

D: TRBD1
J: TRBJ1-1
V: TRBV18
size: once
CDR3: CASSRPGGTEAFF
DNA: TGTGCCAGCTCACGACCAGGGGGTACTGAAGCTTTCTTT

D: .
J: TRBJ1-2
V: TRBV2
size: .
CDR3: CASSEAGSGYGYTF
DNA: TGTGCCAGCAGTGAAGCAGGCTCGGGCTATGGCTACACCTTC

D: TRBD1
J: TRBJ1-2
V: TRBV18
size: .
CDR3: CASSPQGAYGYTF
DNA: TGTGCCAGCTCACCACAGGGGGCCTATGGCTACACCTTC

D: .
J: TRBJ1-3
V: TRBV5-1
size: .
CDR3: CASSLAQGSNTIYF
DNA: TGCGCCAGCAGCTTGGCACAGGGTTCAAACACCATATATTTT

D: TRBD1
J: TRBJ1-1
V: TRBV28
size: .
CDR3: CASSSTFNRGFVMNTEAFF
DNA: TGTGCCAGCAGTTCTACATTCAACAGGGGGTTTGTTATGAACACTGAAGCTTTCTTT

D: TRBD1
J: TRBJ2-1
V: TRBV2
size: .
CDR3: CASTPAGQGRGFF
DNA: TGTGCCAGCACCCCGGCAGGACAGGGAAGGGGGTTCTTC

D: TRBD1
J: TRBJ1-4
V: TRBV10-2
size: .
CDR3: CASSDLGQEKLFF
DNA: TGCGCCAGCAGTGACCTGGGACAGGAAAAACTGTTTTTT

D: TRBD2
J: TRBJ2-2
V: TRBV5-1
size: .
CDR3: CASSLVLGLEGTGELFF
DNA: TGCGCCAGCAGCTTGGTCCTAGGACTAGAAGGCACCGGGGAGCTGTTTTTT

D: .
J: TRBJ1-1
V: TRBV27
size: few
CDR3: CASSLWSGAANTEAFF
DNA: TGTGCCAGCAGTTTATGGTCAGGGGCTGCGAACACTGAAGCTTTCTTT

D: .
J: TRBJ1-1
V: TRBV27
size: few
CDR3: CASSLDRNTEAFF
DNA: TGTGCCAGCAGTTTAGACAGGAACACTGAAGCTTTCTTT

D: TRBD1
J: TRBJ2-1
V: TRBV6-6
size: .
CDR3: CASSLGQGAGNEQFF
DNA: TGTGCCAGCAGCCTGGGACAGGGGGCAGGGAATGAGCAGTTCTTC

D: .
J: TRBJ1-1
V: TRBV7-9
size: .
CDR3: CASSLVGRGGEAFF
DNA: TGTGCCAGCAGCTTAGTCGGCAGGGGTGGTGAAGCTTTCTTT

D: .
J: TRBJ1-1
V: TRBV12-3/TRBV12-4
size: .
CDR3: CASSFVRLGEAFF
DNA: TGTGCCAGCAGTTTTGTCCGTCTAGGTGAAGCTTTCTTT

D: .
J: TRBJ2-5
V: TRBV5-1
size: .
CDR3: CASCLAQGGETQYF
DNA: TGCGCCAGCTGCCTGGCGCAGGGAGGCGAGACCCAGTACTTC

D: .
J: TRBJ2-7
V: TRBV7-2
size: .
CDR3: CASSLDTKQYF
DNA: TGTGCCAGCAGCTTAGACACTAAGCAGTACTTC

D: TRBD1
J: TRBJ2-5
V: TRBV30
size: once
CDR3: CAWSRDSRAETQYF
DNA: TGTGCCTGGAGCAGGGACAGCCGGGCAGAGACCCAGTACTTC